This T cell receptor (beta chain) was sequenced in a study of shared clonotypes between healthy human individuals (dated by TCRdb to about 2020). With regard to the full study: A couple of women and a few men aged 18 to 49 years were included in the cohort. The study deeply sequenced blood TCR repertoires of about 5 healthy adults to estimate repertoire size and the extent of clonotype sharing between individuals. To increase sequencing depth and limit assay-specific biases, different laboratories used diverse techniques to prepare libraries and sequence TCR repertoires. Leukapheresis yielded between about 0.94 and 8.9 billion PBMCs per donor. The paper as a whole reports these results and caveats: The small number of donors limited the genetic and exposure-history diversity represented. Based on pairwise subsampling, the degree of clonotype sharing among donors was expected to be affected by sequencing depth. Sampling was limited to blood, and TCR repertoires in tissue likely differ from TCR repertoires in blood.

On this clone itself: This receptor's antigen is unknown. Base qualities are not provided; no much larger clone lies one nucleotide away.

The donors were healthy, HIV-negative adults with no recently reported acute infections or vaccinations. Every donor was a Caucasian adult residing in Nashville, Tennessee, USA. For unsorted samples, around 90 million PBMCs were counted, and genomic DNA was extracted using the QIAamp DNA Blood Mini kit. After blood collection by leukapheresis, PBMCs were isolated using Ficoll-Histopaque density gradient centrifugation and then cryopreserved in the vapor phase of liquid nitrogen. Using the deep immunoSEQ assay, TCR CDR3 regions were amplified from genomic DNA by multiplex PCR. For each cell subset, the extracted genomic DNA was distributed evenly across all wells of several immunoSEQ 96-well plates, and each plate served as one replicate. For unsorted PBMC, 250 to 300 ng genomic DNA, equal to 30,000 or so T cell genomes, was loaded into each replicate PCR. Ten immunoSEQ deep assay plates were used to sequence the unsorted PBMC genomic DNA. The purified libraries were quantified using a Qubit 3.0 fluorometer, sized with a Bioanalyzer 2100, and then quantified again using the KAPA Library Quantification kit. A separate single-read 150-cycle Illumina NextSeq 550 flow cell was used to sequence each immunoSEQ 96-well plate. The original pipeline was this. The immunoSEQ output contained only junctional sequences without quality scores, so filtering could not match that applied to full-length reads. To assign V/J genes and CDR3, sequences were annotated using PyIR, a Python wrapper for IgBLAST v1.9, with IMGT germline references. Any read was removed if the V/J assignment was weak (E-value above 1e-6), the CDR3 was missing, or the read contained stop codons, out-of-frame junctions, or ambiguous translated residues. A V3J clonotype was defined by an identical inferred V gene, J gene, and CDR3 amino acid sequence. To compute the percentage overlap between repertoires, the number of shared unique clonotypes was divided by the size of the smaller repertoire. Repertoire richness was assessed with RTK rarefaction, the Chao1 estimator, and Recon v2.1 estimates of unobserved clonotypes. In its TCRdb copy, this immuneACCESS table keeps in-frame sequences only and misses some clones. Where compared with another copy, unresolved V genes explain less than half of these, and the others have no known cause. The D gene and trimming were derived from the DNA, and the V and J assignments and clone size from that table. The sample yields around 450,000 clones; about 76% were counted once. The leading ten clones occupy roughly 13% of the sample.

Counted from cysteine to phenylalanine, this CDR3 has 13 amino acids. This entry keeps only the CDR3 DNA: 39 bases, framed from base 1. The germline V and J ends show losses of 6 bases and 4 bases respectively, and no gene match explains 8 bases of the junction. The germline V gene specifies SQVTM as CDR1 and ANQGSEA as CDR2. Specimen: PBMCs. The origin of this receptor is a woman between 40 and 50 years old in good health. Some clones in this sample may be carry-over from other donors' samples. Recombination joined TRBV29-1 with TRBJ1-1, with TRBD1 matching 7 junction bases. The CDR3 protein sequence reads: CSVSRQGATEAFF. The DNA is TGCAGCGTGTCCAGACAGGGCGCCACTGAAGCTTTCTTT.